Following are 2 T cell receptor beta chains from one sample sequenced in a study of cytomegalovirus exposure and HLA in healthy donors. With 60 Vbeta and 13 Jbeta primers, the PCR was carried out. Measured with immunoSEQ multiplex PCR; TCRdb has only the in-frame clones, and not every one. Of about 200,000 clones in the sample, more than 75% were seen once. Material: PBMCs. These receptors were collected from a woman aged 50 to 60 in good health and CMV-seronegative.

Comments on this clone: This sample includes further DNA sequences coding for the same CDR3. The chain employs TRBV4-2 and TRBJ1-5; 9 bases are shared with TRBD1. V shed 3 bases, J shed 1 base, and the junction held 7 bases outside the gene matches. Germline lookup yields CDR1 LGHNA and CDR2 YNFKEQ. This CDR3 comprises 17 residues. CDR3 region: CASSQARTGDSNQPQHF. The CDR3 region has the DNA TGTGCCAGCAGCCAGGCTCGGACAGGGGACAGCAATCAGCCCCAGCATTTT.

This clone showed up just a few times. The chain couples TRBV5-1 to TRBJ2-5; TRBD2 matches 9 bases. CDR1 is SGHRS, CDR2 YFSETQ, per germline. V was pared by 4 bases and J by 3 bases, with 1 base of the junction left unmatched. The CDR3 loop spans 13 amino acids. DNA for the CDR3: TGCGCCAGCAGCGGACTAGCGAAAGAGACCCAGTACTTC. Protein: CASSGLAKETQYF.